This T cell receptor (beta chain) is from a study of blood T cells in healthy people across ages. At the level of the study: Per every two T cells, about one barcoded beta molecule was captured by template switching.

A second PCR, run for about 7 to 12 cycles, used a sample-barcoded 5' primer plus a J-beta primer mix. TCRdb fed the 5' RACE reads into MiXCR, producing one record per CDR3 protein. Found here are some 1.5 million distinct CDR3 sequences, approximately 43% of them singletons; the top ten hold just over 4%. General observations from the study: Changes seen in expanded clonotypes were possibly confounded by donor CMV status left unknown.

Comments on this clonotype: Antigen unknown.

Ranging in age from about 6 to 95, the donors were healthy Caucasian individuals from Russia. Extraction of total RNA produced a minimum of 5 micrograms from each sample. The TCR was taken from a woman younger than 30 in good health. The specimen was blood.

CDR3 protein: CASSPVVATGYNSPLHF. In DNA form, the CDR3 reads TGTGCCAGCTCACCGGTCGTGGCAACAGGGTATAATTCACCCCTCCACTTT. This chain links TRBV18 with TRBJ1-6; possible D gene TRBD1, 6 bases. Looked up from germline, CDR1 is KGHSH and CDR2 is LQKENI. With 3 bases removed from V and 4 bases from J, the gap between germline ends came to 16 bases. This CDR3 is 17 amino acids long.